This TCR beta chain emerged from a study of shared clonotypes between healthy human individuals. Generated by immunoSEQ multiplex PCR, the TCRdb table keeps only in-frame clones and is missing some. The repertoire consists of hundreds of thousands of clones, with roughly 78% occurring once and the leading ten covering approximately 2%. J was trimmed by 4 bases and V by 5 bases; bases with no gene match: 6. From germline, CDR1 is SEHNR and CDR2 FQNEAQ (reference sequence). The CDR3 spans 16 residues. The specimen sequenced was memory CD4+ T cells sorted from blood. Regarding subset: CD45RA-negative fraction. This chain joins TRBV7-9 and TRBJ1-4; the match to TRBD1 covers 11 bases. The TCR originated in a woman aged 30 to 39 in good health. CDR3 nucleotides: TGTGCCAGCAGCGCCGGGACAGGGGGTGATAATGAAAAACTGTTTTTT. This codes for CASSAGTGGDNEKLFF.